Here is one T cell receptor (beta chain) with its context. Antigen specificity is unknown. CDR3 size: 13 residues. The V and J ends lost 4 bases and 6 bases, in that order; junction bases with no gene match: 4. Germline CDR1 reads SGHRS; CDR2 reads YFSETQ. The PCR made use of 60 Vbeta and 13 Jbeta primers. Clones were read by immunoSEQ multiplex PCR, and TCRdb kept only the in-frame ones, dropping some. The profile shows about 190,000 clones, 65% to 80% of them singletons. The sample comes from a study of cytomegalovirus exposure and HLA in healthy donors. Study-wide results and limits: TCR sequences were mostly rare, though some public TCRs occurred in many donors. In vitro checks showed that a few CMV-associated chains really do target CMV antigens. Per a prior analysis, the majority of TCR beta V segments were productive roughly 90% or roughly 30% of the time.

Sequencing was carried out using PBMCs. The chain carries TRBV5-1 and TRBJ2-1, with 7 bases lining up with TRBD2. This receptor was identified in a man aged 30 to 39 in good health and CMV-seropositive. In DNA form, the CDR3 reads TGCGCCAGCAGCATCACGGGGGGCAATGAGCAGTTCTTC. Amino acids: CASSITGGNEQFF.